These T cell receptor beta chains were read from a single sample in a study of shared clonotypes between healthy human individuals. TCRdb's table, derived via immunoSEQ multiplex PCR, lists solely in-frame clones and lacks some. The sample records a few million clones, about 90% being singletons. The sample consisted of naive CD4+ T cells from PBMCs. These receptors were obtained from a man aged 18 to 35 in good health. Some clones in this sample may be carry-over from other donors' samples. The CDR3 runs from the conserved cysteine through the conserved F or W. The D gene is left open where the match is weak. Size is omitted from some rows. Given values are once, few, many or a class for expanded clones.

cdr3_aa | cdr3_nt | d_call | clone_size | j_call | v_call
CASSIGLADTGELFF | TGTGCCAGTAGTATCGGGCTAGCGGACACCGGGGAGCTGTTTTTT | TRBD2 | - | TRBJ2-2 | TRBV19
CASSQGDRGLHREQYF | TGTGCCAGCAGTCAAGGTGACAGGGGGCTCCATCGGGAGCAGTACTTC | TRBD1 | - | TRBJ2-7 | TRBV7-2
CATSGGTGVADTQYF | TGTGCCACCTCGGGGGGGACAGGGGTTGCAGATACGCAGTATTTT | TRBD1 | - | TRBJ2-3 | TRBV6-5
CASRKTSGRVGTGELFF | TGTGCCAGCAGAAAGACTAGCGGGAGGGTTGGCACCGGGGAGCTGTTTTTT | TRBD2 | once | TRBJ2-2 | TRBV7-8
CASSLAYLYEQYF | TGTGCCAGCAGTTTAGCTTATTTGTACGAGCAGTACTTC | - | - | TRBJ2-7 | TRBV28
CASSSFSSYEQYF | TGTGCCAGCAGCTCCTTTAGCTCCTACGAGCAGTACTTC | - | - | TRBJ2-7 | TRBV7-9
CASSWPGGGYTF | TGTGCCAGTAGTTGGCCCGGAGGAGGCTACACCTTC | - | few | TRBJ1-2 | TRBV19
CASSRTGRSAEAFF | TGTGCCAGTAGTCGGACAGGGAGGAGTGCTGAAGCTTTCTTT | TRBD1 | - | TRBJ1-1 | TRBV19
CASSWDQSTNEKLFF | TGTGCCAGCAGCTGGGACCAATCCACTAATGAAAAACTGTTTTTT | - | - | TRBJ1-4 | TRBV28
CASSADGTSGRRSSYNEQFF | TGTGCCAGCAGCGCTGATGGGACTAGCGGGAGGAGGAGCTCCTACAATGAGCAGTTCTTC | TRBD2 | - | TRBJ2-1 | TRBV9
CSVESSHTADTQYF | TGCAGCGTTGAGTCTTCACATACGGCAGATACGCAGTATTTT | - | - | TRBJ2-3 | TRBV29-1
CASSTGLATNNEQFF | TGTGCCAGCAGCACCGGACTAGCGACTAACAATGAGCAGTTCTTC | TRBD2 | - | TRBJ2-1 | TRBV5-4
CAWTRGGTEYEQYF | TGTGCCTGGACCCGAGGGGGCACTGAGTACGAGCAGTACTTC | TRBD1 | - | TRBJ2-7 | TRBV30
CASSRFGRVIMNTEAFF | TGTGCCAGCAGCCGCTTTGGGAGGGTGATCATGAACACTGAAGCTTTCTTT | - | - | TRBJ1-1 | TRBV11-2
CASSVRENSYNEQFF | TGTGCCAGCAGCGTACGAGAGAACTCCTACAATGAGCAGTTCTTC | - | - | TRBJ2-1 | TRBV9
CSVRGALAGGTPTYEQYF | TGCAGCGTCCGTGGGGCTCTAGCGGGAGGTACACCAACCTACGAGCAGTACTTC | TRBD2 | - | TRBJ2-7 | TRBV29-1
CASSLGQRNYGYTF | TGTGCCAGCAGCTTGGGACAGAGAAACTATGGCTACACCTTC | - | - | TRBJ1-2 | TRBV5-6
CASSLGAGASYNEQFF | TGTGCCAGCAGCTTGGGAGCGGGAGCGTCCTACAATGAGCAGTTCTTC | TRBD2 | - | TRBJ2-1 | TRBV5-4
CASSSGQPIYGYTF | TGTGCCAGCAGCTCCGGACAGCCTATCTATGGCTACACCTTC | - | - | TRBJ1-2 | TRBV5-5
CASSDKVGNEKLFF | TGTGCCAGCAGTGACAAGGTGGGTAATGAAAAACTGTTTTTT | - | once | TRBJ1-4 | TRBV6-1
CASRVGDGGYYEQYF | TGTGCCAGCAGAGTCGGGGACGGTGGGTACTACGAGCAGTACTTC | - | - | TRBJ2-7 | TRBV27
CASSGDHPVLTF | TGTGCCAGCAGCGGGGATCACCCCGTCCTGACTTTC | - | once | TRBJ2-6 | TRBV7-2
CASSLTGRDEKLFF | TGTGCCAGCAGCTTGACAGGGAGGGACGAAAAACTGTTTTTT | TRBD1 | once | TRBJ1-4 | TRBV7-8
CASALGGIYYEQYF | TGTGCCAGCGCTTTAGGGGGAATCTACTACGAGCAGTACTTC | - | - | TRBJ2-7 | TRBV6-1
CASSFGVTGDQPQHF | TGTGCCAGCAGCTTCGGGGTGACAGGGGATCAGCCCCAGCATTTT | TRBD1 | - | TRBJ1-5 | TRBV5-6
CASSHSWGLANTGELFF | TGCGCCAGCAGCCATTCGTGGGGTCTCGCGAACACCGGGGAGCTGTTTTTT | - | - | TRBJ2-2 | TRBV4-1
CASSLQGTLNTIYF | TGTGCCAGCAGCCTTCAGGGGACGCTGAACACCATATATTTT | - | - | TRBJ1-3 | TRBV7-9
CASSLGLTRSSYNEQFF | TGTGCCAGCAGCCTCGGCCTTACGCGAAGCTCCTACAATGAGCAGTTCTTC | - | - | TRBJ2-1 | TRBV27
CASSLAASGELFF | TGTGCCAGCAGCTTAGCTGCGTCCGGGGAGCTGTTTTTT | - | - | TRBJ2-2 | TRBV7-3
CASSLGTSGRKQETQYF | TGTGCCAGCAGCTTGGGGACTAGCGGGAGGAAACAAGAGACCCAGTACTTC | TRBD2 | - | TRBJ2-5 | TRBV5-4